This TCR beta chain came from a study of radiotherapy plus CTLA-4 blockade in lung cancer. The CDR3 length is 12 residues. Germline V CDR1 and CDR2: KGHSY, FQNENV. V was trimmed by 6 bases and J by 3 bases, leaving 6 bases between them. Assay used: immunoSEQ multiplex PCR; TCRdb lists only in-frame clones, some missing. Among under 90,000 clones listed, 60% to 80% were seen once. This TCR was sampled from a human donor with non-small cell lung cancer that progressed on radiotherapy plus ipilimumab. The chain employs TRBV16 and TRBJ2-1; D gene ambiguous. The sample in question was peripheral blood, obtained from a patient treated with radiotherapy plus ipilimumab. CDR3 loop: CASSSDYNEQFF. The CDR3 DNA reads TGTGCCAGCAGTTCCGACTACAATGAGCAGTTCTTC.